The rows below give T cell receptor beta chains drawn from one sample of a study of neoadjuvant anti-PD-1 for oral cavity cancer. Measured with immunoSEQ multiplex PCR; TCRdb has only the in-frame clones, and not every one. Of tens of thousands of clones in the sample, 70% to 90% were seen once. The sample consisted of PBMCs, taken after nivolumab (anti-PD-1) treatment. These receptor sequences come from a person between 40 and 79 years old with oral cavity squamous cell carcinoma. CDR3s leave out the opening cysteine and the closing phenylalanine or tryptophan.

v_call: TRBV7-2; j_call: TRBJ2-3; cdr3_aa: ASSLQGAIDTQY
v_call: TRBV6-5; j_call: TRBJ1-2; cdr3_aa: ASSQGAGYGYT
v_call: TRBV7-9; j_call: TRBJ2-7; cdr3_aa: ASSSRTSYEQY
v_call: TRBV10-3; j_call: TRBJ2-7; cdr3_aa: AINPDGTYEQY
v_call: TRBV7-9; j_call: TRBJ1-1; cdr3_aa: ASSLGEGGTEAF
v_call: TRBV13; j_call: TRBJ2-7; cdr3_aa: ASSLRNEQY
v_call: TRBV19; j_call: TRBJ2-1; cdr3_aa: ASSPLGRGNEQF
v_call: TRBV30; j_call: TRBJ1-5; cdr3_aa: AWSTGVSNQPQH
v_call: TRBV25-1; j_call: TRBJ1-1; cdr3_aa: ASSAGGGKRGLNTEAF
v_call: TRBV6-5; j_call: TRBJ1-4; cdr3_aa: ASSWRKADEKLF
v_call: TRBV10-2; j_call: TRBJ2-3; cdr3_aa: ASSFTSGRTSSTDTQY
v_call: TRBV27; j_call: TRBJ2-4; cdr3_aa: ASSPIEGGLGKNIQY
v_call: TRBV13; j_call: TRBJ2-1; cdr3_aa: ASSLGIWATEQF
v_call: TRBV2; j_call: TRBJ2-7; cdr3_aa: ASSVGLAGAVEQY
v_call: TRBV6-6; j_call: TRBJ1-6; cdr3_aa: ASSPDRARSPLH
v_call: TRBV6-5; j_call: TRBJ2-7; cdr3_aa: ASSYGSGTYEQY
v_call: TRBV6-1; j_call: TRBJ1-2; cdr3_aa: ASSETGDYGYT
v_call: TRBV11-2; j_call: TRBJ1-3; cdr3_aa: ASSLTGLSGNTIY
v_call: TRBV28; j_call: TRBJ2-7; cdr3_aa: ASSLRVTEQY
v_call: TRBV5-1; j_call: TRBJ1-2; cdr3_aa: ASSLIQSYGYT
v_call: TRBV19; j_call: TRBJ2-7; cdr3_aa: ASSALAGGYEQY
v_call: TRBV27; j_call: TRBJ2-1; cdr3_aa: ASSGLAGGNEQF
v_call: TRBV4-1; j_call: TRBJ2-1; cdr3_aa: ASSHVGSGSDEQF
v_call: TRBV5-1; j_call: TRBJ2-7; cdr3_aa: ASSFGEGEQY
v_call: TRBV6-1; j_call: TRBJ1-3; cdr3_aa: ASSEAPGRGNTIY
v_call: TRBV30; j_call: TRBJ2-6; cdr3_aa: AWSVLRDLFGANVLT
v_call: TRBV6-5; j_call: TRBJ1-5; cdr3_aa: ASHRIPQGGQPQH
v_call: TRBV5-1; j_call: TRBJ2-7; cdr3_aa: ASSLGGTGPSYEQY
v_call: TRBV28; j_call: TRBJ1-1; cdr3_aa: ASSSNGRGNTEAF
v_call: TRBV19; j_call: TRBJ1-3; cdr3_aa: ASSPDDVGNTIY
v_call: TRBV7-9; j_call: TRBJ2-7; cdr3_aa: ASSSRDYTYEQY
v_call: TRBV10-3; j_call: TRBJ2-3; cdr3_aa: AISDLGLAGSDTQY
v_call: TRBV14; j_call: TRBJ1-2; cdr3_aa: ASSQDRAYGYT
v_call: TRBV2; j_call: TRBJ1-2; cdr3_aa: ASGGQGPIYGYT
v_call: TRBV27; j_call: TRBJ1-1; cdr3_aa: ASSLFQGNTEAF
v_call: TRBV6-1; j_call: TRBJ2-1; cdr3_aa: ASSEGKRVNEQF
v_call: TRBV6-1; j_call: TRBJ1-2; cdr3_aa: ASSLRRGDRGGYT
v_call: TRBV29-1; j_call: TRBJ1-1; cdr3_aa: SVAGLGDTEAF
v_call: TRBV19; j_call: TRBJ1-5; cdr3_aa: ASSSIAGLNQPQH
v_call: TRBV28; j_call: TRBJ1-5; cdr3_aa: ASRVGTVSNQPQH
v_call: TRBV7-3; j_call: TRBJ2-3; cdr3_aa: ASSSTGGSTDTQY